This T cell receptor (beta chain) was sequenced for a study of T cells in Graves' hyperthyroidism and ophthalmopathy. Study-level points and caveats: Stable hyperthyroidism was told apart from ophthalmopathy by a model built on 13 V-J features. Researchers found most expanded thyroid clonotypes above 0.001 in blood as well.

To note about this clonotype: Its antigen is unknown.

From RNA transcripts, TCR beta CDR3 regions were amplified. A set of HTBI primers served as the primers for a first-round RT-PCR of the TCR CDR3. TCRdb re-called the multiplex PCR reads with MiXCR, one entry per CDR3 protein. The table includes around 700,000 distinct CDR3 sequences, under 20% detected once. The source material was blood. This clonotype originated in a woman between 45 and 65 years old with Graves' hyperthyroidism that later progressed to Graves' ophthalmopathy.

The CDR3 loop reads CSARDDEQGVYNSPLHF. CDR3 coding DNA: TGCAGTGCTAGAGACGACGAACAGGGGGTGTATAATTCACCCCTCCACTTT. This chain joins TRBV20-1 and TRBJ1-6, with 8 bases that match TRBD1. V dropped 0 bases and J dropped 4; count of bases not matched to a gene: 8. The CDR3 covers 17 residues. CDR1 DFQATT and CDR2 SNEGSKA come from the germline V gene (reference sequence).